This passage covers 23 T cell receptor beta chains from one sample sequenced in a study of blood T cell repertoires in COVID-19. Profiled with immunoSEQ multiplex PCR; TCRdb holds only in-frame clones, not every one. The data hold about 150,000 clones, with over 80% observed a single time. The sample comprised peripheral blood. These TCRs come from a man aged 60-69 years with active or convalescent COVID-19.

The chain employs TRBV19 and TRBJ2-5; TRBD1 matches 11 bases. CDR3 length equals 15 residues. CDR1 LNHDA and CDR2 SQIVND come from the germline V gene (reference sequence). V trimming: 5 bases; J trimming: 1 base; junction bases outside the gene matches: 3. The CDR3 DNA follows: TGTGCCAGTAGTTCAGGACAGGGGGCCCAAGAGACCCAGTACTTC. Its translation is CASSSGQGAQETQYF.

The chain joins TRBV6-1 to TRBJ2-6, with a weak D call TRBD1 (6 bases). CDR1 is MNHNS, CDR2 SASEGT, per germline. Trimming took 2 bases from V and 4 from J, leaving 9 bases between them. CDR3 length equals 15 residues. In nucleotides, the CDR3 is TGTGCCAGCAGTGAATACAGGGTCGGGGCCAACGTCCTGACTTTC. This gives the protein CASSEYRVGANVLTF.

The J gene is TRBJ2-3, the V gene TRBV24-1, with 12 positions matching TRBD2. Germline V gene lookup returns CDR1 KGHDR and CDR2 SFDVKD. This CDR3 region has 16 residues. V was clipped by 5 bases and J by 4 bases; unmatched bases: 6. The CDR3 sequence: CATSALLAGGADTQYF. DNA of the CDR3: TGTGCCACCAGTGCCCTACTAGCGGGAGGCGCAGATACGCAGTATTTT.

V usage is TRBV11-2 and J usage is TRBJ2-5; 7 bases are shared with TRBD2. The junction had 13 bases not matched to a gene; V was cut back by 4 bases and J by 5 bases. Looked up from germline, CDR1 is SGHAT and CDR2 is FQNNGV. The CDR3 extends over 16 amino acids. CDR3: CASSSWTRGDGETQYF. In DNA form, the CDR3 reads TGTGCCAGCAGCTCCTGGACTAGAGGGGACGGGGAGACCCAGTACTTC. The complete variable domain, with remaining parts taken from reference TRBV11-2 and TRBJ2-5, reads EAGVAQSPRYKIIEKRQSVAFWCNPISGHATLYWYQQILGQGPKLLIQFQNNGVVDDSQLPKDRFSAERLKGVDSTLKIQPAKLEDSAVYLCASSSWTRGDGETQYFGPGTRLLVL.

The chain uses TRBV19 and TRBJ1-2; the match to TRBD1 covers 9 bases. CDR1 is LNHDA and CDR2 is SQIVND in the germline V gene (reference sequence). The CDR3 sequence is 15 residues long. V was pared by 8 bases and J by 7 bases, with 14 bases of the junction left unmatched. The CDR3 bases are TGTGCCAGTGGGTCGGGCGGGACAGGGACCCCTGGCTACACCTTC. This codes for CASGSGGTGTPGYTF.

This chain uses TRBV27 with TRBJ2-2; the match to TRBD2 covers 10 bases. V gave up 5 bases and J gave up 4 bases; unmatched junction bases: 7. This CDR3 spans 16 amino acids. CDR1 is MNHEY, CDR2 SMNVEV, per germline (reference sequence). The DNA for the CDR3 is TGTGCCAGCAGTCCTTCTAGCGGGAGTAGCACCGGGGAGCTGTTTTTT. This codes for CASSPSSGSSTGELFF.

This sequence joins TRBV5-1 and TRBJ2-1, with TRBD1 matching over 7 bases. The V and J ends lost 1 base and 2 bases, in that order; junction bases with no gene match: 3. Per germline, CDR1 SGHRS and CDR2 YFSETQ. The CDR3 extends over 15 amino acids. CDR3 sequence: CASSLSGTAYNEQFF. The DNA for the CDR3 is TGCGCCAGCAGCTTGTCCGGGACAGCCTACAATGAGCAGTTCTTC.

The chain uses TRBV10-2 and TRBJ2-7; TRBD1 matches 9 bases. Germline values: CDR1 WSHSY, CDR2 SAAADI. The CDR3 contains 16 residues. V shed 3 bases and J 0 bases; nucleotides not matched to a gene: 6. CDR3 coding DNA: TGCGCCAGCAGTGATCCCGGGACAGGGCTCTCCTACGAGCAGTACTTC. It specifies CASSDPGTGLSYEQYF.

V gene TRBV7-9 combines with J gene TRBJ2-5; 11 bases match TRBD1. The CDR3 sequence is 14 residues long. V trimming: 5 bases; J trimming: 5 bases; junction bases outside the gene matches: 4. Germline CDR1 SEHNR, CDR2 FQNEAQ (reference sequence). CDR3 sequence (DNA): TGTGCCAGCAGCCAGGGACAGGGGGTGGAGACCCAGTACTTC. Translating gives CASSQGQGVETQYF.

This chain connects TRBV19 to TRBJ2-3; weak D call: TRBD1 (5 bases). CDR3 length: 16 residues. V lost 4 bases and J 4 bases, leaving 18 bases between the germline ends. Per the germline V gene, CDR1 is LNHDA and CDR2 is SQIVND (reference sequence). CDR3 sequence (DNA): TGTGCCAGTAGTACCCGCCGGCAGGGTGGTGCAGATACGCAGTATTTT. Protein: CASSTRRQGGADTQYF. Combining the CDR3 with reference TRBV19 and TRBJ2-3 gives the whole variable domain DGGITQSPKYLFRKEGQNVTLSCEQNLNHDAMYWYRQDPGQGLRLIYYSQIVNDFQKGDIAEGYSVSREKKESFPLTVTSAQKNPTAFYLCASSTRRQGGADTQYFGPGTRLTVL.

The chain uses TRBV5-4 and TRBJ2-3, with D maybe TRBD2 (5 bases). CDR1 is SGHNT and CDR2 is YYREEE in the germline V gene (reference sequence). The germline V and J ends were trimmed by 4 bases and 3 bases, with 9 bases remaining between them. This CDR3 is 13 amino acids long. CDR3 sequence: CASSDSGTDTQYF. CDR3 bases: TGTGCCAGCAGCGACTCGGGGACAGATACGCAGTATTTT.

The chain uses TRBV18 and TRBJ2-3; possibly TRBD2 for D (6 bases). This CDR3 is built from 14 residues. Germline CDR1 reads KGHSH; CDR2 reads LQKENI. Trimming took 2 bases from V and 0 from J, leaving 6 bases between them. Here the CDR3 DNA reads TGTGCCAGCTCACCAGCGGGGAGCACAGATACGCAGTATTTT. This gives the protein CASSPAGSTDTQYF.

V usage is TRBV21-1 and J usage is TRBJ1-1. TRBV21-1 corresponds to a pseudogene. The CDR3 is made up of 17 amino acids. The CDR3 nucleotides read TGTGCCAGCAGCAATACGGGATCCGGCGGGGTGAACACTGAAGCTTTCTTT. Protein product: CASSNTGSGGVNTEAFF.

The gene calls are TRBV5-4 and TRBJ2-5; D unclear. Germline assignment: CDR1 SGHNT and CDR2 YYREEE (reference sequence). The CDR3 loop spans 13 amino acids. Trimming took 0 bases from V and 2 from J, leaving 5 bases between them. The CDR3 is CASSLVTQETQYF. The CDR3, as DNA: TGTGCCAGCAGCTTGGTTACTCAAGAGACCCAGTACTTC. The variable domain in full, completed from reference TRBV5-4 and TRBJ2-5, reads ETGVTQSPTHLIKTRGQQVTLRCSSQSGHNTVSWYQQALGQGPQFIFQYYREEENGRGNFPPRFSGLQFPNYSSELNVNALELDDSALYLCASSLVTQETQYFGPGTRLLVL.

Here the CDR3 reads CASSPNAASGDETQYF. DNA of the CDR3: TGCGCCAGCAGCCCTAACGCGGCTAGCGGTGACGAGACCCAGTACTTC. The chain has TRBV5-1 and TRBJ2-5; TRBD2 matches at 7 bases. Germline assignment: CDR1 SGHRS and CDR2 YFSETQ. The ends lost 4 bases at V and 5 bases at J; junction bases unmatched: 14. The length of the CDR3 is 16 residues.

The gene calls are TRBV29-1 and TRBJ1-1, with D possibly being TRBD1 (5 bases). CDR1 and CDR2 from the germline V gene are SQVTM and ANQGSEA. The CDR3 extends over 11 amino acids. V was pared by 7 bases and J by 8 bases, with 14 bases between. As DNA, the CDR3 is TGCAGCGCCGCTCGGGGGACGGAAGCTTTCTTT. Protein sequence: CSAARGTEAFF.

The genes are TRBV5-1 and TRBJ2-1; 9 positions agree with TRBD1. Unmatched junction bases numbered 7, after V lost 3 bases and J lost 9 bases. The CDR3 loop spans 14 amino acids. Germline V gene data show CDR1 as SGHRS and CDR2 as YFSETQ. The chain's CDR3 is CASSWDREAGEQFF. CDR3 coding DNA: TGCGCCAGCAGCTGGGACAGGGAGGCAGGTGAGCAGTTCTTC.

V gene TRBV6-5 combines with J gene TRBJ1-1; D unresolved. The germline V gene encodes CDR1 MNHEY and CDR2 SVGAGI. V was pared by 5 bases and J by 6 bases, with 16 bases between. The CDR3 length is 14 residues. The CDR3 nucleotides are TGTGCCAGCAGTCCCACACGGGGTAGCGCTGAAGCTTTCTTT. It translates to CASSPTRGSAEAFF.

This clone was counted between two and nine times. The chain has TRBV9 and TRBJ2-1, with D unresolved. CDR1 and CDR2 (germline): SGDLS, YYNGEE. The germline V and J ends were trimmed by 3 bases and 0 bases, with 10 bases remaining between them. This CDR3 has 15 amino acids. As DNA, the CDR3 is TGTGCCAGCAGCGCAGGAACCCTCTCCTACAATGAGCAGTTCTTC. Protein product: CASSAGTLSYNEQFF.

The chain couples TRBV7-9 to TRBJ2-3; tentative D call: TRBD1 (6 bases). CDR3 length: 14 residues. CDR1 and CDR2 from the germline V gene are SEHNR and FQNEAQ (reference sequence). The V end was cut by 4 bases, the J end by 3 bases, with 11 bases between. CDR3 amino acids: CASSSGVSTDTQYF. In nucleotides, the CDR3 is TGTGCCAGCAGCTCAGGGGTCAGTACAGATACGCAGTATTTT.

This chain connects TRBV6-6 to TRBJ1-5, with 8 positions matching TRBD1. From germline, CDR1 is MNHNY and CDR2 SVGAGI (reference sequence). The trim removed 11 bases at V and 3 bases at J, leaving 6 bases unmatched. The CDR3 has 13 amino acids. CDR3 nucleotide sequence: TGTGCCGGACAGGGAGTCCTCAATCAGCCCCAGCATTTT. It encodes CAGQGVLNQPQHF.

This CDR3 is CASRTSAQETQYF. For the CDR3, the DNA is TGCGCCAGCCGGACTAGCGCGCAAGAGACCCAGTACTTC. The genes are TRBV5-1 and TRBJ2-5; TRBD2 aligns across 9 bases. Looked up from germline, CDR1 is SGHRS and CDR2 is YFSETQ. This CDR3 has 13 residues. The J segment lost 2 bases and the V segment lost 7 bases, leaving 3 bases of the junction unmatched.

The rearrangement uses TRBV28 and TRBJ2-2, with a weak D call TRBD2 (5 bases). V shed 4 bases and J shed 5 bases, with 14 bases lying between them. This CDR3 is 15 amino acids long. Germline CDR1 reads MDHEN; CDR2 reads SYDVKM. The CDR3 DNA follows: TGTGCCAGCAGTTACCCCTCCCCGGGGACCGGGGAGCTGTTTTTT. Amino acid sequence: CASSYPSPGTGELFF.